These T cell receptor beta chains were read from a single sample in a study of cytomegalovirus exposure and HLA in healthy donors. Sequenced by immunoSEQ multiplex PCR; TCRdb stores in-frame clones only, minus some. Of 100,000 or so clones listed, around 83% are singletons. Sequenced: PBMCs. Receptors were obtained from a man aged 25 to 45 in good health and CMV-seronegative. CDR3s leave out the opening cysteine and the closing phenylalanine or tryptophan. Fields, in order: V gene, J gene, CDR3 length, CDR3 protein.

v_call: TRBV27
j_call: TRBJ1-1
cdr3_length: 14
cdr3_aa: ASSLQYRVSNTEAF

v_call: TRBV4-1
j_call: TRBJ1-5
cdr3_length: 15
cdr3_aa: ASSQVRYEGEAQPQH

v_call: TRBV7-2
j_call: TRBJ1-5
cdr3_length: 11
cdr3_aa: ASSPSSNQPQH

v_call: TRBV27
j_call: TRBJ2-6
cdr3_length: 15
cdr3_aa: ASSFSGGISGANVLT

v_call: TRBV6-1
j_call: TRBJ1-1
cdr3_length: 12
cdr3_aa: ASGSGQMNTEAF

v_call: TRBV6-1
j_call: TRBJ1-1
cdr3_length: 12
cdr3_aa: ASKLRTENTEAF

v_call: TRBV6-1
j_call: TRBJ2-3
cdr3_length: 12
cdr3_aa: ASSGTGRTDTQY

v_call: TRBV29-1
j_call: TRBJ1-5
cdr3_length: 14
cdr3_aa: SVVLGGRGTGQPQH

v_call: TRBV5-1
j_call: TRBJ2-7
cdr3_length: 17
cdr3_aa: ASSLGPSSGSAFSYEQY

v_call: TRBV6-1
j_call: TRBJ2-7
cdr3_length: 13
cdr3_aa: ASSEALVPRIEQY

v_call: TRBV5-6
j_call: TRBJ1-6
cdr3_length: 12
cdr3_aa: ASSSTGGRSPLH

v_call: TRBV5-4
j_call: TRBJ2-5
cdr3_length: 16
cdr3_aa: ASSLAGLLAGGQETQY

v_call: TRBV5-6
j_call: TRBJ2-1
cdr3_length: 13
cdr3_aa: ASSSGTGAYNEQF

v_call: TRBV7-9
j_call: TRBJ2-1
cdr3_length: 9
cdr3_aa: ASSFGTSLF

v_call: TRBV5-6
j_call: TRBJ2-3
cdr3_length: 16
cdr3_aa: ASSLFAGTGGGTDTQY

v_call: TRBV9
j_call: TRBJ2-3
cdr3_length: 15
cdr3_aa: ASSVSGGDASTDTQY

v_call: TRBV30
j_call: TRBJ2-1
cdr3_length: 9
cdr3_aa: AWSVGGGQF

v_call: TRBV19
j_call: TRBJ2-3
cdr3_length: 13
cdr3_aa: ASSIWAGETDTQY

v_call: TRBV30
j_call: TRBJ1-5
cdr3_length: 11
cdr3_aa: AWGGGYSQPQH

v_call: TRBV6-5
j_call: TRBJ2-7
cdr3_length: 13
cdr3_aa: ASSYRRGYSYEQY

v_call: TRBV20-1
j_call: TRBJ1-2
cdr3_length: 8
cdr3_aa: SARLYGYT

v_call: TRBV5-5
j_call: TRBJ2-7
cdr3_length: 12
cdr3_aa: ASSLIAGTYEQY

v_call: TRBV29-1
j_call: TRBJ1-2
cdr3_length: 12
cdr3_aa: SVDEMTGIYGYT

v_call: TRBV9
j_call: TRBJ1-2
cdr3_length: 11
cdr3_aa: ASSVARNYGYT

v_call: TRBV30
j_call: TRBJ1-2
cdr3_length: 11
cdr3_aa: AWSVPGKYSYT

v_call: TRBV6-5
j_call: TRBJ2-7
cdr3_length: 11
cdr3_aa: ASSLGQTYEQY

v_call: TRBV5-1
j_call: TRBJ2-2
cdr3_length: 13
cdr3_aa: ASSYRNRNTGELF

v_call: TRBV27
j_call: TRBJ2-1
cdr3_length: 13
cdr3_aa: ASSLSRETYNEQF

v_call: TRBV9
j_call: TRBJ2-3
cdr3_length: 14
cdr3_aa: ASSEEDYHVTDTQY

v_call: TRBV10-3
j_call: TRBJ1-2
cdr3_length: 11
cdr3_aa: AITPSGGYGYT

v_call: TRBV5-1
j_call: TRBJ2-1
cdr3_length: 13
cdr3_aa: ASSLGGTSYNEQF

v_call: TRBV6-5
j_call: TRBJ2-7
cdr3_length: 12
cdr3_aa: ASSYSSGNYEQY

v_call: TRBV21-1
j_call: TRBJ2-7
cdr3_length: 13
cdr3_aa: ASSLRQGFSYEQY

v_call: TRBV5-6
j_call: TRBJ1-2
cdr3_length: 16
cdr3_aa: ASSLRQAAVRSNYGYT

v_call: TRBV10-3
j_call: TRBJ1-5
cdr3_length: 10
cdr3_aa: AISAVDQPQH

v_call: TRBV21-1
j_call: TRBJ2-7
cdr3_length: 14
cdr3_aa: ASSKIYNRSSYEQY

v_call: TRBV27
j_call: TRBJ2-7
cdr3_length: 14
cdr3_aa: ASRPTPGTGTYEQY

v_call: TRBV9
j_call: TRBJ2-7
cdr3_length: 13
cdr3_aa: ASSVGTGPSYEQY

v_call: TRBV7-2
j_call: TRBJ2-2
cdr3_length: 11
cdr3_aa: ASTRGVTGELF

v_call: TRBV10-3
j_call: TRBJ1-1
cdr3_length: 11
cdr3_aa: AISGTGDTEAF

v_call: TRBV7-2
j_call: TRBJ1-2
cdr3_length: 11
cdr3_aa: ASSLGAPYGYT

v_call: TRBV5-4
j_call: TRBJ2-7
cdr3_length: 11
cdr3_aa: ASSLGTSGEQY